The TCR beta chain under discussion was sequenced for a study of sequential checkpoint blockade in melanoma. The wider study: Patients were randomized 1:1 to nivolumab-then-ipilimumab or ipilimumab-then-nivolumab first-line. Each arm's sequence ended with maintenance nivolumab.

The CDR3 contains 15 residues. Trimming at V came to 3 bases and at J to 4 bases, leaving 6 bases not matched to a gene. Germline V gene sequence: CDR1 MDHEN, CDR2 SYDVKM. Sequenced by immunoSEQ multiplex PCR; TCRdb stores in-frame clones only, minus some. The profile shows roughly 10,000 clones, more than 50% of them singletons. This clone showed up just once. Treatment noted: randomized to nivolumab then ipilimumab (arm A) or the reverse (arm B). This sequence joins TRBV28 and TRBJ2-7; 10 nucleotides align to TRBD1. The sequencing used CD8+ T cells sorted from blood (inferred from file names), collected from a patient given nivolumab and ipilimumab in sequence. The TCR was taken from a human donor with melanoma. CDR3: CASSFDGDRGYEQYF. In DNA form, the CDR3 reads TGTGCCAGCAGTTTCGATGGGGACAGGGGATACGAGCAGTACTTC.